The clone carrying this TCR beta chain turned up a few times. Antigen: not known. There are 13 residues in the CDR3. V was clipped by 3 bases and J by 3 bases, with 5 bases between them. From germline, CDR1 is PRHDT and CDR2 FYEKMQ (reference sequence). Genomic DNA belonging to each subset was distributed in equal measure over several immunoSEQ plates. Generated by immunoSEQ multiplex PCR, the TCRdb table keeps only in-frame clones and is missing some. The sample carries millions of clones, about 93% recorded once. Naive CD8 cells were CD45RO-negative, positively selected for CCR7, excluding terminally differentiated effector memory CD45RA+ cells. These data belong to a study of shared clonotypes between healthy human individuals. Study-level background: In total, the donors were two women and a few men aged 18 to 49.

General observations from the study: Clonotype sharing among donors, it was expected, would be affected by sequencing depth.

J is TRBJ2-2 and V is TRBV13; D is unclear. The source is a man in his late teens or twenties in good health. Some clones in this sample may be carry-over from other donors' samples. The sample comprised naive CD8+ T cells from PBMCs. The CDR3 here is CASSFGHTGELFF. The DNA of the CDR3 is TGTGCCAGCAGCTTTGGGCACACCGGGGAGCTGTTTTTT.